This record concerns one TCR beta chain sequence. Its specificity is unknown. The data stem from a study of blood T cells in healthy people across ages. Collection of 7.5 to 10 milliliters of peripheral blood was performed for each donor. Researchers isolated at least 7 million PBMCs per sample. This CDR3 is built from 15 residues. From germline, CDR1 is SGHAT and CDR2 FQNNGV. General study findings and limits: There were more naive CD4+ cells and higher diversity in long-lived donors than in aged donors. Naive T cell percentage showed a strong correlation with the diversity of TCR beta.

Then a second PCR, running about 7 to 11 cycles, was carried out with a sample-barcoded 5' primer and a J-beta primer mix. TCRdb recomputed calls from the 5' RACE reads with MiXCR, one row per CDR3 protein. Of 1.4 million or so distinct CDR3 sequences listed, 40% to 45% were seen once; the top ten hold more than 4%. The gene calls are TRBV11-2 and TRBJ2-1, with 8 positions matching TRBD2. The J call may be incorrect, as the DNA end agrees better with TRBJ2-7. Sample: blood. The receptor was isolated from a woman aged 18-30 years in good health. The DNA for the CDR3 is TGTGCCAGCAGATCACCCGGACTAGCAAACAATGAGCAGTACTTC. Its translation: CASRSPGLANNEQYF.